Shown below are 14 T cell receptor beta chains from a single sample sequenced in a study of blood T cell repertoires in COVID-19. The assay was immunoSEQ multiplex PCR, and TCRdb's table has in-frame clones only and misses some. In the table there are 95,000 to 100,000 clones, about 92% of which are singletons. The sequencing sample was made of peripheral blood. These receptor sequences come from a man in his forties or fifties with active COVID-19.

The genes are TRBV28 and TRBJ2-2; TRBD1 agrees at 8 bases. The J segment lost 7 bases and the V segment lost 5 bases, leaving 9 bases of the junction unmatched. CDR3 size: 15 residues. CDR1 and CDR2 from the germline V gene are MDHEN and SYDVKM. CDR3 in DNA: TGTGCCAGCAGTCCCCTGACAGGGGCGAACGGGGAGCTGTTTTTT. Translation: CASSPLTGANGELFF.

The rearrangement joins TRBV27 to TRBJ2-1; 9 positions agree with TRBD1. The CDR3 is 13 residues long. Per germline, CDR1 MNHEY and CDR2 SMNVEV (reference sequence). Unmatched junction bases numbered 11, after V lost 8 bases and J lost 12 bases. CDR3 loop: CASAGQGIARQFF. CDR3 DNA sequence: TGTGCCAGCGCGGGACAGGGAATAGCACGGCAGTTCTTC.

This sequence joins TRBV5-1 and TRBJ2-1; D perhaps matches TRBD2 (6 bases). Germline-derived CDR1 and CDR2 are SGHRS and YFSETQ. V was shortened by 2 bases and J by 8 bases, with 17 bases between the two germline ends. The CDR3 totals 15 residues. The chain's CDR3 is CASSFLSSPSDEQFF. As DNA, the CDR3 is TGCGCCAGCAGCTTTTTATCCTCACCTAGCGATGAGCAGTTCTTC.

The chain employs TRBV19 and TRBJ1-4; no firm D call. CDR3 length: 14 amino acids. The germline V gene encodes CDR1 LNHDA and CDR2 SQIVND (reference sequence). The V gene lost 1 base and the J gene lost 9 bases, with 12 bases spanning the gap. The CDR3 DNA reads TGTGCCAGTAGTATAGGCGGGGTCTCTAAAAAACTGTTTTTT. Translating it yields CASSIGGVSKKLFF.

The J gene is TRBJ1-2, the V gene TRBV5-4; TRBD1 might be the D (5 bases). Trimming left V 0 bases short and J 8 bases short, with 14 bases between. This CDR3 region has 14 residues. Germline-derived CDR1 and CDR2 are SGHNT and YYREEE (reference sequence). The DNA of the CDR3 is TGTGCCAGCAGCTTGGCCGGGACTTACGGAGGCTACACCTTC. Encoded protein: CASSLAGTYGGYTF.

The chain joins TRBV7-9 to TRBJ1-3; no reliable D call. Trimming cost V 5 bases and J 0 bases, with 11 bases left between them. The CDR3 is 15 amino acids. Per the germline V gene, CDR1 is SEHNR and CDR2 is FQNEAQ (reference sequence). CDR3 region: CASSADRSSGNTIYF. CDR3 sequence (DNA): TGTGCCAGCAGCGCGGATCGGAGCTCTGGAAACACCATATATTTT.

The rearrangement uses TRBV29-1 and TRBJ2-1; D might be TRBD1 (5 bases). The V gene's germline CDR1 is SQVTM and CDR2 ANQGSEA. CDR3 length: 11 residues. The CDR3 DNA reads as TGCAGTGTAATCAGGGTATCTGAGCAGTTCTTC. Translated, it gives CSVIRVSEQFF.

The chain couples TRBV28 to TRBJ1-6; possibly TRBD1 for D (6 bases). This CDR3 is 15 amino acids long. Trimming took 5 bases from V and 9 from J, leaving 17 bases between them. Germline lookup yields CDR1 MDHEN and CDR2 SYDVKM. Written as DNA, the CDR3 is TGTGCCAGCAGTCCCCCAACAGGGTCTAGTTCACCCCTCCACTTT. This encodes CASSPPTGSSSPLHF.

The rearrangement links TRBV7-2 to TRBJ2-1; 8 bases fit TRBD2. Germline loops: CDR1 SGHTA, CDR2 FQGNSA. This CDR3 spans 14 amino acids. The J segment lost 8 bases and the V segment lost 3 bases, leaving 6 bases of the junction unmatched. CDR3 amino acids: CASSFGLARDEQFF. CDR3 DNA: TGTGCCAGCAGCTTCGGACTAGCCCGGGATGAGCAGTTCTTC.

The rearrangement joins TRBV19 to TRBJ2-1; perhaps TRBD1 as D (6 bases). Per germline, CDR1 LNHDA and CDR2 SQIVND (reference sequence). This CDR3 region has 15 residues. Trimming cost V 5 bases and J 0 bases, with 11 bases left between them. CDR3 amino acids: CASSATGFSYNEQFF. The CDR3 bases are TGTGCCAGTAGTGCTACAGGGTTCTCCTACAATGAGCAGTTCTTC.

CDR3 sequence: CASSLQRTGGLIQPQHF. CDR3 nucleotide sequence: TGTGCCAGCAGCTTACAAAGGACAGGGGGCTTGATTCAGCCCCAGCATTTT. The V and J genes are TRBV5-6 and TRBJ1-5, with 11 bases that match TRBD1. J was trimmed by 6 bases and V by 2 bases; bases with no gene match: 10. Germline V gives CDR1 SGHDT, CDR2 YYEEEE. The CDR3 sequence is 17 residues long.

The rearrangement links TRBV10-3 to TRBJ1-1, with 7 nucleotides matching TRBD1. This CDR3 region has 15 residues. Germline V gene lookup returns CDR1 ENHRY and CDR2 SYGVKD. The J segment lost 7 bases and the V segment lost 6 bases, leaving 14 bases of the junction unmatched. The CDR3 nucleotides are TGTGCCATCAGAAGACTTCTCGACAGGGCGGGTGAAGCTTTCTTT. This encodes CAIRRLLDRAGEAFF.

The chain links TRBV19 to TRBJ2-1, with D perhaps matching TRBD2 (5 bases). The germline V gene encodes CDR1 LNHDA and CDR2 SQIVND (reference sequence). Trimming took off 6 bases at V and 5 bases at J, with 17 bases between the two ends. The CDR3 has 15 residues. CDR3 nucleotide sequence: TGTGCCAGTAGCCTCCGAGGTGCGGGTAACAATGAGCAGTTCTTC. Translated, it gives CASSLRGAGNNEQFF.

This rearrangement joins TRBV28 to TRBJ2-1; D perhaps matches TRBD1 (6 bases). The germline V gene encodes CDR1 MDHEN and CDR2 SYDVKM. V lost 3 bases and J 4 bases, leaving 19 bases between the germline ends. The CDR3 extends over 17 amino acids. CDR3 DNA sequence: TGTGCCAGCAGTTTGGCGCACAGGGTCGTACGGTACAATGAGCAGTTCTTC. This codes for CASSLAHRVVRYNEQFF.